This TCR beta chain originates from a study of blood T cell repertoires in COVID-19. V was pared by 1 base and J by 3 bases, with 7 bases between. The CDR3 totals 13 residues. About this clone: The same CDR3 arises from other DNA sequences in this sample as well.

This table comes from immunoSEQ multiplex PCR, and its TCRdb copy is limited to in-frame clones, with some not included. The table lists fewer than 200,000 clones, about 75% of them singletons. The sequence derives from a woman aged 50 to 60 with active or convalescent COVID-19. This rearrangement joins TRBV12-3 or TRBV12-4 to TRBJ2-7, with D unresolved. Sample: peripheral blood. CDR3 DNA: TGTGCCAGCAGTTTAGGGGCCTACTACGAGCAGTACTTC. Amino acid sequence: CASSLGAYYEQYF.